This T cell receptor beta chain came from a study of T-cell reconstitution after alpha-beta-depleted transplantation in children. TCRbeta library preparation incorporated unique molecular identifiers. TCRdb re-called the PCR reads through MiXCR, storing one row per CDR3 protein. The sample records 580,000 or so distinct CDR3 sequences, roughly 23% being singletons. General study findings and limits: Certain patients had high TCRbeta diversity at day 60, and it came from recipient T cells and thymic progenitors that survived. The main origin of T-cell counts and diversity one year after transplant was newly produced T cells. Several hundred expanded graft clones reportedly were the source of alpha-beta T cells about two months after transplant.

The germline gives CDR1 DFQATT, CDR2 SNEGSKA (reference sequence). This CDR3 comprises 13 residues. V lost 6 bases, J lost 4 bases, and 5 bases stayed unmatched. About this clonotype: Its target is unknown.

This clonotype was obtained from a boy under two years old who had a stem cell transplant for acute myeloid leukemia, so the T cells may come from the graft donor. J is TRBJ2-7 and V is TRBV20-1, with 11 positions matching TRBD2. The sequencing used PBMCs, mostly from graft donor cells, collected 360 days after TCRalphabeta/CD19-depleted stem cell transplant. The CDR3 sequence is CSATSGGSYEQYF. The CDR3 DNA reads as TGCAGTGCAACTAGCGGGGGATCATACGAGCAGTACTTC.